Ten or more counts support the clone carrying this T cell receptor (beta chain). Its target is unknown. The CDR3 extends over 14 amino acids. V lost 4 bases and J 6 bases, leaving 13 bases between the germline ends. CDR1 ENHRY and CDR2 SYGVKD come from the germline V gene. This sample was taken from a study of prognosis after radiotherapy for stage I lung cancer. Study-wide results and limits: Tumor-specific status of the expanded TCR clones was not determined in the analysis. The way patients used TRBV and TRBJ genes reportedly differed depending on whether they had metastases.

Template was genomic DNA; TCR beta CDR3 amplified in two multiplex PCR rounds. TRBV and TRBJ genes each had their own specific primers in first-round PCR. From the multiplex PCR reads, TCRdb called clonotypes with MiXCR, one entry per CDR3 protein. The sample carries roughly 12,000 distinct CDR3 sequences, less than 55% recorded once. The gene calls are TRBV10-3 and TRBJ2-1; weak D call: TRBD1 (6 bases). The sample consisted of PBMCs, taken before or after stereotactic body radiation therapy (not recorded which). This receptor was obtained from a donor aged 50 or older with non-small cell lung cancer. The CDR3 region has the DNA TGTGCCATCAGTGCGCAGGGGAGACCCAATGAGCAGTTCTTC. It specifies CAISAQGRPNEQFF.